This T cell receptor (beta chain) was profiled in a study of T cell responses to AZD1222 COVID-19 vaccine. At the level of the study: Pooled in the analysis were second doses at about 4 or about 12 weeks.

Note on this clone: The antigen is undetermined.

With 8 bases clipped from V and 0 bases from J, the junction kept 7 bases outside the gene matches. Germline CDR1 reads MRHNA; CDR2 reads SNTAGT. The CDR3 is 14 residues long. General study points: Recipients of two AZD1222 doses showed rising Spike-specific TCR breadth and depth. Mostly white British, mostly female donors; authors suggested clonal diversity may be underestimated. Regions left unmutated in variants are reportedly the target of nearly half of spike-specific TCRs.

Here immunoSEQ multiplex PCR was the method, and the copy in TCRdb shows in-frame clones only, minus some. The sample comprises roughly 130,000 clones, approximately 90% of which are singletons, and around 2.8% rests with the top ten. The chain uses TRBV6-4 and TRBJ2-7; 7 bases align to TRBD1. The clonotype originates from an adult in good health. The sample was peripheral blood, taken on day 0 of AZD1222 vaccination. The CDR3 loop reads CASLRQGSSYEQYF. CDR3 DNA sequence: TGTGCCAGCCTTAGACAGGGTTCCTCCTACGAGCAGTACTTC.